This entry describes one TCR beta chain. The V segment lost 1 base and the J segment 8 bases; nucleotides outside the gene matches: 10. The CDR3 is 16 residues long. Germline V lookup: CDR1 SGHNT, CDR2 YYREEE (reference sequence). Nominal health characterized the donors when sampled, though unrecorded immune exposures were likely. The PCR made use of 60 Vbeta and 13 Jbeta primers. Sequencing used immunoSEQ multiplex PCR; TCRdb keeps in-frame clones, though not all of them. This sample's clone table lists more than 90,000 clones. These data originate in a study of cytomegalovirus exposure and HLA in healthy donors.

The TCR was taken from a middle-aged man in good health and CMV-seropositive. Source material: PBMCs. This rearrangement joins TRBV5-4 to TRBJ1-2, with 11 bases matching TRBD1. Here the CDR3 DNA reads TGTGCCAGCAGCTTGTTATCGGACAGGGGGCAGCGAGGCTACACCTTC. Translation: CASSLLSDRGQRGYTF.